Included here is one TCR beta chain sequence, with context. Its antigen is not identified. This record belongs to a study of OX40 agonist ivuxolimab in advanced cancers. Using immunoSEQ multiplex PCR, the repertoire was profiled, and TCRdb retains in-frame clones only, with some absent. The profile shows over 70,000 clones, more than 70% of them singletons. The study's findings and limits: With doses of 0.1-3.0 mg/kg, partial responders showed among the lowest clonal expansion. The CD4+ and CD8+ T cells in the blood had expanded clonally by week 6 at 0.1 to 3.0 mg/kg. Certain nonresponders additionally had low normalized T-cell clonal expansion.

At baseline, cycle 4 day 1, and cycle 7 day 1, blood was sampled. The TCR was taken from an adult with an advanced solid tumor such as melanoma, head and neck, liver or kidney cancer. This specimen was CD4+ or CD8+ T cells sorted from blood, taken in a trial of the OX40 agonist ivuxolimab.

DNA for the CDR3: TGTGCCAGCAAATGGATACCGGGCCAGCGTAAGTGGACCAATCAGCCCCAGCATTTT. Amino acid sequence: CASKWIPGQRKWTNQPQHF. This chain joins TRBV7-9 and TRBJ1-5; no clear D. The CDR3 is made up of 19 amino acids. Germline lookup yields CDR1 SEHNR and CDR2 FQNEAQ (reference sequence). The ends were cut back, 7 bases at V and 3 bases at J, with 28 bases in the middle.